Listed below are T cell receptor beta chains from one sample, sequenced in a study of metastatic and nonmetastatic thyroid tumors. TCRdb re-processed the PCR reads through MiXCR. The data show 5,000 or so clones, roughly a fifth seen once. The sample taken for sequencing was adjacent normal tissue. The receptor source for this set is a female donor with papillary thyroid cancer or a benign thyroid nodule (not recorded which). Some clones in this sample may be carry-over from other donors' samples. Both conserved end residues are part of each CDR3. D genes are given only for firm matches. A clone size is listed for some rows: how often the clone was seen (once, few, many), or a class if it is expanded.

V gene: TRBV20-1; clone size: medium-sized; D gene: TRBD1; J gene: TRBJ1-5; CDR3 protein: CSAKGQGIGNQPQHF; CDR3 DNA: TGCAGTGCTAAGGGACAGGGGATAGGCAATCAGCCCCAGCATTTT
V gene: TRBV7-2; clone size: NA; D gene: TRBD2; J gene: TRBJ2-1; CDR3 protein: CASSQDRLAGKVF; CDR3 DNA: TGTGCCAGCAGCCAAGATAGGCTAGCGGGTAAGGTCTTC
V gene: TRBV29-1; clone size: many; D gene: NA; J gene: TRBJ1-1; CDR3 protein: CSVFSDVAVAEAFF; CDR3 DNA: TGCAGCGTCTTTAGTGACGTCGCCGTCGCTGAAGCTTTCTTT
V gene: TRBV30; clone size: NA; D gene: NA; J gene: TRBJ1-5; CDR3 protein: CAWWDRPHQPQHF; CDR3 DNA: TGTGCCTGGTGGGACCGCCCCCATCAGCCCCAGCATTTT
V gene: TRBV19; clone size: medium-sized; D gene: NA; J gene: TRBJ1-1; CDR3 protein: CASKTTGWGAEAFF; CDR3 DNA: TGTGCCAGTAAAACGACAGGTTGGGGGGCTGAAGCTTTCTTT
V gene: TRBV2; clone size: few; D gene: TRBD1; J gene: TRBJ1-2; CDR3 protein: CASADRGEGYGYTF; CDR3 DNA: TGTGCCAGCGCGGACAGGGGCGAGGGCTATGGCTACACCTTC
V gene: TRBV6-5; clone size: NA; D gene: NA; J gene: TRBJ1-2; CDR3 protein: CASSSGSYGYTF; CDR3 DNA: TGTGCCAGCAGTTCAGGGAGCTATGGCTACACCTTC
V gene: TRBV2; clone size: NA; D gene: NA; J gene: TRBJ2-5; CDR3 protein: CASSEAWVLLGGETQYF; CDR3 DNA: TGTGCCAGCAGTGAAGCGTGGGTACTATTGGGGGGAGAGACCCAGTACTTC
V gene: TRBV12-3/TRBV12-4; clone size: few; D gene: TRBD1; J gene: TRBJ2-7; CDR3 protein: CASSLQTGPSEQYF; CDR3 DNA: TGTGCCAGCAGTTTGCAGACAGGGCCTTCCGAGCAGTACTTC
V gene: TRBV27; clone size: few; D gene: NA; J gene: TRBJ1-1; CDR3 protein: CASSFQGLNTEAFF; CDR3 DNA: TGTGCCAGCAGTTTCCAGGGTTTGAACACTGAAGCTTTCTTT
V gene: TRBV29-1; clone size: few; D gene: NA; J gene: TRBJ2-1; CDR3 protein: CSARTGGGNGQFF; CDR3 DNA: TGCAGCGCACGTACAGGAGGTGGGAATGGGCAGTTCTTC
V gene: TRBV9; clone size: many; D gene: NA; J gene: TRBJ2-2; CDR3 protein: CASSGRQGGYAGELFF; CDR3 DNA: TGTGCCAGCAGCGGTAGACAGGGAGGTTACGCCGGGGAGCTGTTTTTT
V gene: TRBV6-1; clone size: large; D gene: NA; J gene: TRBJ1-6; CDR3 protein: CASRRGISPLHF; CDR3 DNA: TGTGCCAGCAGACGGGGTATTTCACCCCTCCACTTT
V gene: TRBV20-1; clone size: medium-sized; D gene: NA; J gene: TRBJ2-7; CDR3 protein: CSARDTTLSYEQYF; CDR3 DNA: TGCAGTGCTAGGGATACAACTCTCTCCTACGAGCAGTACTTC
V gene: TRBV27; clone size: medium-sized; D gene: NA; J gene: TRBJ1-1; CDR3 protein: CASLRRVGDTEAFF; CDR3 DNA: TGTGCCTCACTCCGCAGGGTAGGGGACACTGAAGCTTTCTTT
V gene: TRBV20-1; clone size: NA; D gene: TRBD1; J gene: TRBJ1-5; CDR3 protein: CSASSGQGKPQHF; CDR3 DNA: TGCAGTGCTAGTTCGGGACAGGGGAAGCCCCAGCATTTT
V gene: TRBV12-3/TRBV12-4; clone size: NA; D gene: NA; J gene: TRBJ2-2; CDR3 protein: CASSVEVEGGELFF; CDR3 DNA: TGTGCCAGCAGCGTAGAGGTAGAGGGCGGGGAGCTGTTTTTT
V gene: TRBV28; clone size: medium-sized; D gene: TRBD1; J gene: TRBJ1-2; CDR3 protein: CASTAGTGGEGYTF; CDR3 DNA: TGTGCCAGCACTGCTGGGACAGGGGGCGAGGGCTACACCTTC
V gene: TRBV19; clone size: medium-sized; D gene: TRBD1; J gene: TRBJ2-1; CDR3 protein: CASSIGQGAKDEQFF; CDR3 DNA: TGTGCCAGTAGTATCGGACAGGGGGCTAAGGATGAGCAGTTCTTC
V gene: TRBV15; clone size: many; D gene: NA; J gene: TRBJ1-4; CDR3 protein: CATSRDPGGAEKLFF; CDR3 DNA: TGTGCCACCAGCAGAGATCCGGGGGGGGCTGAAAAACTGTTTTTT
V gene: TRBV5-1; clone size: medium-sized; D gene: TRBD2; J gene: TRBJ2-3; CDR3 protein: CASSLELAGDTQYF; CDR3 DNA: TGCGCCAGCAGCTTGGAGCTAGCGGGGGATACGCAGTATTTT
V gene: TRBV9; clone size: medium-sized; D gene: TRBD1; J gene: TRBJ1-2; CDR3 protein: CASSPSGTGLIGYTF; CDR3 DNA: TGTGCCAGCAGCCCGTCCGGGACAGGGCTAATTGGCTACACCTTC
V gene: TRBV5-6; clone size: medium-sized; D gene: TRBD2; J gene: TRBJ2-1; CDR3 protein: CASAETSGSHNEQFF; CDR3 DNA: TGTGCCAGCGCTGAGACTAGCGGGAGTCACAATGAGCAGTTCTTC
V gene: TRBV6-2/TRBV6-3; clone size: NA; D gene: NA; J gene: TRBJ2-6; CDR3 protein: CASSYDRSPSGANVLTF; CDR3 DNA: TGTGCCAGCAGTTACGACAGGTCTCCCTCTGGGGCCAACGTCCTGACTTTC
V gene: TRBV5-1; clone size: NA; D gene: NA; J gene: TRBJ1-4; CDR3 protein: CASSPGLVDEKLFF; CDR3 DNA: TGCGCCAGCAGCCCAGGTTTGGTCGATGAAAAACTGTTTTTT
V gene: TRBV29-1; clone size: many; D gene: NA; J gene: TRBJ1-5; CDR3 protein: CSVEDLHDTSERDSNQPQHF; CDR3 DNA: TGCAGCGTTGAAGATCTCCATGACACCTCAGAGAGAGATAGCAATCAGCCCCAGCATTTT
V gene: TRBV11-1; clone size: NA; D gene: NA; J gene: TRBJ1-6; CDR3 protein: CASSLGGHRGWDSPLHF; CDR3 DNA: TGTGCCAGCAGCTTAGGCGGCCATCGTGGTTGGGATTCACCCCTCCACTTT
V gene: TRBV6-5; clone size: NA; D gene: NA; J gene: TRBJ1-4; CDR3 protein: CASSYWSASVRATNEKLVF; CDR3 DNA: TGTGCCAGCAGTTACTGGTCAGCCAGCGTGAGGGCTACTAATGAAAAACTGGTTTTT
V gene: TRBV18; clone size: NA; D gene: NA; J gene: TRBJ2-1; CDR3 protein: CASSPPLTNSYNEKFF; CDR3 DNA: TGTGCCAGCTCACCACCCCTGACAAACTCATACAATGAGAAGTTCTTC
V gene: TRBV2; clone size: NA; D gene: TRBD1; J gene: TRBJ1-5; CDR3 protein: CASQTGVGQPQHF; CDR3 DNA: TGTGCCAGCCAAACAGGGGTTGGACAGCCCCAGCATTTT
V gene: TRBV15; clone size: NA; D gene: NA; J gene: TRBJ1-4; CDR3 protein: CATSRDPGGAEKLFF; CDR3 DNA: TGTGCCACCAGCAGAGATCCGGGGGGTGCTGAAAAACTGTTCTTT